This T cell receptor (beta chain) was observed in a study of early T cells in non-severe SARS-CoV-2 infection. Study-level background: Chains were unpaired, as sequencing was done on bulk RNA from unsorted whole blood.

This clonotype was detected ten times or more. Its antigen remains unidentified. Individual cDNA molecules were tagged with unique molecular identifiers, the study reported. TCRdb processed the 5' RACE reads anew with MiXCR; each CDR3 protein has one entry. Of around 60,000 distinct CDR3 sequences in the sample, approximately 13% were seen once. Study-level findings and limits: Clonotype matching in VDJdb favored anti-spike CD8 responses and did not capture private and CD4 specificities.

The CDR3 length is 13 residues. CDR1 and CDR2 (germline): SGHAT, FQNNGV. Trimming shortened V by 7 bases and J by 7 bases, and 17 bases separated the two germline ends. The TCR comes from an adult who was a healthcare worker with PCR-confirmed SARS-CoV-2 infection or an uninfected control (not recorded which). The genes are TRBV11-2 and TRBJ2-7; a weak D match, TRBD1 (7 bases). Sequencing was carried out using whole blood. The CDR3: CASTLGGGGEQYF. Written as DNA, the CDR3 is TGTGCCAGCACCCTCGGAGGGGGCGGAGAGCAGTACTTC.